This T cell receptor (beta chain) is drawn from a study of cytomegalovirus exposure and HLA in healthy donors. Profiled with immunoSEQ multiplex PCR; TCRdb holds only in-frame clones, not every one. The data show about 76,000 clones, 94% seen once. The CDR3 sequence is 15 residues long. Looked up from germline, CDR1 is SGHDT and CDR2 is YYEEEE. The ends lost 3 bases at V and 4 bases at J; junction bases unmatched: 7. This clone was detected once. The receptor's source is a young woman in good health and CMV-seronegative. The rearrangement uses TRBV5-6 and TRBJ1-2, with 9 positions matching TRBD1. Sequenced sample: PBMCs. The CDR3 loop reads CASSWPDRGSYGYTF. Here the CDR3 DNA reads TGTGCCAGCAGCTGGCCGGACAGGGGAAGCTATGGCTACACCTTC.